These T cell receptor beta chains were read from a single sample in a study of blood T cell repertoires in COVID-19. The repertoire was sequenced with immunoSEQ multiplex PCR; TCRdb's copy has only in-frame clones and lacks some. The sample holds 450,000 or so clones; nearly 90% are singletons and the top ten take over 0.7%. The sample consisted of peripheral blood. These receptors came from a man in his late teens or twenties with COVID-19, enrolled during active disease. Both conserved end residues are part of each CDR3. The D gene is left open where the match is weak. The size field is filled for only some rows; it gives once, few, many or a size class.

CDR3aa: CASKAAAYSNQPQHF
CDR3nt: TGTGCCAGCAAGGCGGCTGCCTATAGCAATCAGCCCCAGCATTTT
v_gene: TRBV27
abundance: .
d_gene: .
j_gene: TRBJ1-5

CDR3aa: CASSPALADYNEQFF
CDR3nt: TGTGCCAGCTCACCAGCACTAGCAGACTACAATGAGCAGTTCTTC
v_gene: TRBV18
abundance: .
d_gene: .
j_gene: TRBJ2-1

CDR3aa: CASSPTVTGSGYTF
CDR3nt: TGTGCCAGCAGTCCGACGGTGACCGGGAGTGGCTACACCTTC
v_gene: TRBV27
abundance: many
d_gene: .
j_gene: TRBJ1-2

CDR3aa: CASRPGLAGVVYEQYF
CDR3nt: TGTGCAAGTCGCCCAGGACTAGCGGGAGTCGTCTACGAGCAGTACTTC
v_gene: TRBV12-2
abundance: .
d_gene: .
j_gene: TRBJ2-7

CDR3aa: CASSLGPLGEAGANVLTF
CDR3nt: TGTGCCAGCAGCTTAGGTCCCCTAGGGGAGGCTGGGGCCAACGTCCTGACTTTC
v_gene: TRBV11-3
abundance: .
d_gene: .
j_gene: TRBJ2-6

CDR3aa: CASSPYQETQYF
CDR3nt: TGTGCCAGCAGCCCTTACCAAGAGACCCAGTACTTC
v_gene: TRBV3-1/TRBV3-2
abundance: .
d_gene: .
j_gene: TRBJ2-5

CDR3aa: CASSAATGSYGYTF
CDR3nt: TGTGCCAGCAGCGCAGCCACAGGGAGCTATGGCTACACCTTC
v_gene: TRBV6-5
abundance: .
d_gene: .
j_gene: TRBJ1-2

CDR3aa: CASSQGPSRMSREQYF
CDR3nt: TGTGCCAGCAGCCAAGGGCCTAGCCGCATGTCCCGTGAGCAGTACTTC
v_gene: TRBV3-1/TRBV3-2
abundance: .
d_gene: .
j_gene: TRBJ2-7

CDR3aa: CSVEIAGGSTQYF
CDR3nt: TGCAGCGTTGAGATAGCGGGAGGGAGCACCCAGTACTTC
v_gene: TRBV29-1
abundance: .
d_gene: TRBD2
j_gene: TRBJ2-5

CDR3aa: CSVDPGGGKTDTQYF
CDR3nt: TGCAGCGTCGACCCTGGGGGGGGGAAGACAGATACGCAGTATTTT
v_gene: TRBV29-1
abundance: .
d_gene: TRBD2
j_gene: TRBJ2-3

CDR3aa: CASSLEQGEETQYF
CDR3nt: TGTGCCAGCAGCTTGGAACAGGGGGAAGAGACCCAGTACTTC
v_gene: TRBV5-4
abundance: .
d_gene: TRBD1
j_gene: TRBJ2-5

CDR3aa: CASSPLLGQDGYTF
CDR3nt: TGTGCCAGCAGCCCCTTGCTGGGGCAGGATGGCTACACCTTC
v_gene: TRBV3-1/TRBV3-2
abundance: .
d_gene: .
j_gene: TRBJ1-2

CDR3aa: CASSPGQLYEQYF
CDR3nt: TGTGCCAGCTCACCGGGACAGTTATACGAGCAGTACTTC
v_gene: TRBV18
abundance: .
d_gene: TRBD1
j_gene: TRBJ2-7

CDR3aa: CASSPLEGANTEAFF
CDR3nt: TGTGCCAGCAGCCCTCTGGAGGGGGCCAACACTGAAGCTTTCTTT
v_gene: TRBV7-9
abundance: few
d_gene: TRBD1
j_gene: TRBJ1-1

CDR3aa: CASSQVQYTGTEAFF
CDR3nt: TGCGCCAGCAGCCAAGTTCAGTATACGGGAACTGAAGCTTTCTTT
v_gene: TRBV4-1
abundance: .
d_gene: .
j_gene: TRBJ1-1

CDR3aa: CASSRDGGERDEQFF
CDR3nt: TGTGCCAGCAGTAGAGATGGGGGGGAAAGGGATGAGCAGTTCTTC
v_gene: TRBV2
abundance: .
d_gene: TRBD2
j_gene: TRBJ2-1

CDR3aa: CASSFTGGNYEQYF
CDR3nt: TGCGCCAGCAGCTTTACAGGGGGTAACTACGAGCAGTACTTC
v_gene: TRBV5-1
abundance: .
d_gene: TRBD1
j_gene: TRBJ2-7

CDR3aa: CASSLPGQGYNEQFF
CDR3nt: TGTGCCAGCTCTCTTCCGGGACAGGGGTACAATGAGCAGTTCTTC
v_gene: TRBV18
abundance: .
d_gene: TRBD1
j_gene: TRBJ2-1

CDR3aa: CASSMEGKGSYEQYF
CDR3nt: TGTGCCAGCAGCATGGAGGGGAAGGGTTCCTACGAGCAGTACTTC
v_gene: TRBV2
abundance: .
d_gene: .
j_gene: TRBJ2-7

CDR3aa: CASSVDTGNTEAFF
CDR3nt: TGTGCCAGCAGCGTGGATACAGGGAACACTGAAGCTTTCTTT
v_gene: TRBV9
abundance: .
d_gene: .
j_gene: TRBJ1-1

CDR3aa: CASSQVRTGGTEAFF
CDR3nt: TGCGCCAGCAGCCAAGTCAGGACAGGGGGGACTGAAGCTTTCTTT
v_gene: TRBV4-1
abundance: .
d_gene: TRBD1
j_gene: TRBJ1-1

CDR3aa: CASRPSGSSYNEQFF
CDR3nt: TGTGCCAGCAGACCCAGCGGGAGCTCCTACAATGAGCAGTTCTTC
v_gene: TRBV5-6
abundance: .
d_gene: TRBD2
j_gene: TRBJ2-1

CDR3aa: CSIPRYNEQFF
CDR3nt: TGCAGCATCCCGCGTTACAATGAGCAGTTCTTC
v_gene: TRBV20-1
abundance: .
d_gene: .
j_gene: TRBJ2-1